Listed below are T cell receptor beta chains from one sample, sequenced in a study of blood T cell repertoires in COVID-19. Data came from immunoSEQ multiplex PCR; TCRdb stores just in-frame clones and leaves some out. The sample holds 200,000 to 300,000 clones, 88% seen once. The sequencing sample was made of peripheral blood. The source is a human donor in a cohort sampled during active COVID-19. Both conserved end residues are part of each CDR3. D genes are given only for firm matches. Part of the rows lack a size; the others show once, few, many or a class for expanded clones.

d_call j_call clone_size v_call cdr3_aa cdr3_nt
- TRBJ1-1 - TRBV19 CASTPPLAAGTEAFF TGTGCCAGTACTCCACCCCTGGCGGCGGGGACTGAAGCTTTCTTT
TRBD1 TRBJ1-2 - TRBV3-1/TRBV3-2 CASSQDYRGYGYTF TGTGCCAGCAGCCAAGATTACAGGGGGTATGGCTACACCTTC
- TRBJ1-2 - TRBV5-4 CASSLRTEFYGYTF TGTGCCAGCAGCTTGAGGACAGAATTCTATGGCTACACCTTC
TRBD1 TRBJ1-1 - TRBV11-2 CASSQTGESDTEAFF TGTGCCAGCAGCCAGACAGGGGAGTCGGATACTGAAGCTTTCTTT
- TRBJ1-4 - TRBV5-5 CASSFREGKEKLFF TGTGCCAGCAGCTTCAGGGAAGGAAAGGAAAAACTGTTTTTT
- TRBJ1-2 - TRBV7-2 CASSLVAQGSLGGYTF TGTGCCAGCAGCTTAGTTGCTCAGGGATCCTTGGGCGGCTACACCTTC
- TRBJ1-4 - TRBV4-1 CASSSRGGEGMNEKLFF TGCGCCAGCAGCTCCCGCGGGGGAGAGGGAATGAATGAAAAACTGTTTTTT
- TRBJ2-2 - TRBV5-6 CASSLAVDTGELFF TGTGCCAGCAGCTTGGCGGTCGACACCGGGGAGCTGTTTTTT
TRBD1 TRBJ1-2 few TRBV30 CAWSVTGDGYTF TGTGCCTGGAGTGTAACAGGGGATGGCTACACCTTC
- TRBJ1-6 few TRBV28 CATHPLGGIYSPLHF TGTGCCACCCACCCGTTAGGGGGAATTTACTCACCCCTCCACTTT
- TRBJ2-7 - TRBV21-1 CASLYEQYF TGTGCCAGTCTCTACGAGCAGTACTTC
TRBD1 TRBJ2-1 once TRBV4-1 CASSPLPGTVGFNEQFF TGCGCCAGCAGCCCACTCCCCGGGACAGTGGGGTTTAATGAGCAGTTCTTC
- TRBJ2-7 once TRBV28 CASSLQQPYEQYF TGTGCCAGCAGTTTGCAACAGCCCTACGAGCAGTACTTC
- TRBJ1-2 - TRBV7-2 CASSSTSGGINYGYTF TGTGCCAGCAGCTCAACCAGCGGGGGGATCAACTATGGCTACACCTTC
- TRBJ2-7 - TRBV5-4 CASSLGPGFNEQYF TGTGCCAGCAGCTTGGGCCCGGGATTCAACGAGCAGTACTTC
- TRBJ2-7 few TRBV27 CASLPGIGYEQYF TGTGCCAGTCTTCCGGGGATCGGCTACGAGCAGTACTTC
TRBD1 TRBJ1-2 few TRBV30 CAWSHLVTGGVGYTF TGTGCCTGGAGTCACTTGGTTACAGGGGGCGTTGGCTACACCTTC
- TRBJ2-5 - TRBV7-7 CASSLEARLRETQYF TGTGCCAGCAGCTTAGAGGCTAGACTTCGGGAGACCCAGTACTTC
TRBD2 TRBJ2-1 once TRBV5-1 CASSSTSGRGSYNEQFF TGCGCCAGCAGCTCGACTAGCGGGAGGGGCTCCTACAATGAGCAGTTCTTC
TRBD2 TRBJ2-1 once TRBV10-3 CATGLAGDPNEQFF TGTGCCACCGGACTAGCGGGAGATCCCAATGAGCAGTTCTTC
TRBD1 TRBJ1-1 - TRBV5-4 CASSLGQGKMNTEAFF TGTGCCAGCAGCTTGGGACAGGGAAAAATGAACACTGAAGCTTTCTTT
TRBD1 TRBJ1-2 - TRBV5-5 CASSLAFGQGYGYTF TGTGCCAGCAGCCTGGCATTCGGACAGGGCTATGGCTACACCTTC
TRBD1 TRBJ2-7 - TRBV7-9 CASSSFGIRTGAGEQYF TGTGCCAGCAGCTCGTTTGGGATACGGACAGGGGCTGGCGAGCAGTACTTC
TRBD2 TRBJ2-1 - TRBV2 CASRREGYNEQFF TGTGCCAGCAGGCGGGAGGGTTACAATGAGCAGTTCTTC
- TRBJ1-5 - TRBV4-2 CASSQGGEDQPQHF TGTGCCAGCAGCCAAGGGGGCGAAGATCAGCCCCAGCATTTT
- TRBJ1-4 - TRBV7-9 CASSLNPPRATNEKLFF TGTGCCAGCAGCTTAAACCCCCCCAGGGCAACTAATGAAAAACTGTTTTTT
- TRBJ2-7 - TRBV28 CASSLDGGIYYEQYF TGTGCCAGCAGTTTGGATGGGGGGATCTACTACGAGCAGTACTTC
- TRBJ1-1 - TRBV18 CASSTGGTEAFF TGTGCCAGCTCCACCGGGGGGACTGAAGCTTTCTTT
TRBD1 TRBJ2-3 - TRBV7-6 CASSLTGQGHVDTQYF TGTGCCAGCAGCTTAACAGGACAGGGGCACGTAGATACGCAGTATTTT
- TRBJ2-2 - TRBV28 CASSSRELFF TGTGCCAGCAGTTCTAGGGAGCTGTTTTTT
- TRBJ2-7 - TRBV7-2 CASSLIFYEQYF TGTGCCAGCAGCCTTATATTCTACGAGCAGTACTTC
- TRBJ1-5 - TRBV3-1/TRBV3-2 CASSQPGGSQPQHF TGTGCCAGCAGCCAGCCGGGGGGCTCTCAGCCCCAGCATTTT
TRBD2 TRBJ2-7 - TRBV6-2/TRBV6-3 CASSSGTSGISYEQYF TGTGCCAGCAGTTCGGGGACTAGCGGGATCTCCTACGAGCAGTACTTC
TRBD2 TRBJ2-3 - TRBV24-1 CATSDPPLAGGGDTQYF TGTGCCACCAGTGACCCACCTCTAGCGGGAGGTGGAGATACGCAGTATTTT
TRBD1 TRBJ2-5 - TRBV13 CASSGRGWDREETQYF TGTGCCAGCAGCGGACGCGGCTGGGACAGGGAAGAGACCCAGTACTTC
TRBD2 TRBJ2-1 - TRBV19 CASKTSGGDEQFF TGTGCCAGTAAGACTAGCGGGGGCGATGAGCAGTTCTTC
- TRBJ1-5 few TRBV7-2 CASSGWTASNQPQHF TGTGCCAGCAGCGGATGGACAGCTAGCAATCAGCCCCAGCATTTT
- TRBJ2-7 - TRBV27 CASSALAPLSEQYF TGTGCCAGCAGTGCCCTGGCTCCCTTAAGCGAGCAGTACTTC
TRBD2 TRBJ2-3 - TRBV28 CASSLLPGTSGTDTQYF TGTGCCAGCAGTTTGCTACCCGGGACTAGCGGCACAGATACGCAGTATTTT
TRBD2 TRBJ2-1 - TRBV5-1 CASSLSGTSSVNEQFF TGCGCCAGCAGCCTTTCAGGGACTAGCAGTGTAAATGAGCAGTTCTTC
TRBD1 TRBJ1-6 few TRBV11-3 CASSPGQNNSPLHF TGTGCCAGCAGCCCGGGACAGAATAATTCACCCCTCCACTTT
- TRBJ1-4 - TRBV20-1 CSGRGNEKLFF TGCAGTGGAAGGGGTAATGAAAAACTGTTTTTT
TRBD1 TRBJ2-7 - TRBV4-3 CASSQGSQGYEQYF TGCGCCAGCAGCCAAGGCTCACAGGGGTACGAGCAGTACTTC
TRBD1 TRBJ1-1 - TRBV27 CASSSTVPGQGEVPPNTEAFF TGTGCCAGCAGTTCCACAGTCCCGGGACAGGGGGAAGTGCCCCCGAACACTGAAGCTTTCTTT
- TRBJ2-7 - TRBV7-9 CASSLGGTLSYEQYF TGTGCCAGCAGCTTAGGAGGGACACTCTCCTACGAGCAGTACTTC